The 6 T cell receptor beta chains given below trace back to one sample, sequenced in a study of OX40 agonist ivuxolimab in advanced cancers. This table comes from immunoSEQ multiplex PCR, and its TCRdb copy is limited to in-frame clones, with some not included. Of roughly 26,000 clones in the sample, about 70% were seen once. The specimen was CD4+ or CD8+ T cells sorted from blood, collected in a trial of the OX40 agonist ivuxolimab. These receptors were collected from an adult with an advanced solid tumor such as melanoma, head and neck, liver or kidney cancer.

The V gene is TRBV19, the J gene TRBJ2-6, with no clear D. Deletions cut 3 bases from V and 0 bases from J, with 9 bases between. The CDR3 extends over 16 amino acids. The germline V gene encodes CDR1 LNHDA and CDR2 SQIVND (reference sequence). CDR3 protein: CASSIEGGSGANVLTF. CDR3 sequence (DNA): TGTGCCAGTAGTATTGAAGGTGGCTCTGGGGCCAACGTCCTGACTTTC.

The chain joins TRBV4-1 to TRBJ2-7, with D possibly matching TRBD1 (6 bases). This CDR3 is built from 16 residues. Germline loops: CDR1 MGHRA, CDR2 YSYEKL. The V end lost 1 base, the J end lost 6 bases, and 19 bases lay between the germline ends. The CDR3 reads CASSQASDRYLREQYF. The CDR3 region has the DNA TGCGCCAGCAGCCAAGCGTCAGACAGGTACCTACGCGAGCAGTACTTC.

The chain joins TRBV18 to TRBJ1-2; D gene uncertain. The CDR3 totals 11 residues. Looked up from germline, CDR1 is KGHSH and CDR2 is LQKENI. V was cut by 3 bases and J by 6 bases, with 5 bases left in between. The CDR3 spells CASSPFDGYTF. The CDR3 DNA reads as TGTGCCAGCTCACCCTTTGATGGCTACACCTTC.

CDR3: CASSKQGDTGELFF. The CDR3 bases are TGCGCCAGCAGCAAACAGGGGGACACCGGGGAGCTGTTTTTT. The chain has TRBV5-1 and TRBJ2-2; 8 positions match TRBD1. This CDR3 is 14 amino acids long. The V gene's germline CDR1 is SGHRS and CDR2 YFSETQ. After removal of 4 bases from V and 3 bases from J, the junction contained 2 bases not matched to a gene.

The V and J genes are TRBV12-2 and TRBJ1-6. TRBV12-2 corresponds to a pseudogene. CDR3 size: 22 residues. The CDR3 is CASRSPSVCGGPGSSYNSPLHF. The CDR3 region has the DNA TGTGCAAGTCGCTCGCCCTCGGTATGTGGAGGCCCCGGGAGCTCCTATAATTCACCCCTCCACTTT.

CDR3 sequence: CASSYTRTGYGSPLHF. The CDR3 DNA sequence: TGTGCCAGCAGTTACACCCGGACAGGGTATGGTTCACCCCTCCACTTT. The J gene is TRBJ1-6, the V gene TRBV6-5; 8 bases map to TRBD1. Trimming removed 2 bases from V and 9 bases from J; junction bases left unmatched: 9. CDR3 length: 16 residues. Germline loops: CDR1 MNHEY, CDR2 SVGAGI.